Below are 12 T cell receptor beta chains sequenced from a single sample in a study of Ad26.COV2.S vaccination and SARS-CoV-2 variants. The method was immunoSEQ multiplex PCR; TCRdb's version includes in-frame clones alone and lacks a portion of them. The repertoire holds 330,000 or so clones, around 90% seen once, with approximately 5.8% in the top ten. Sample treatment: 15 to 20 received Ad26.COV2.S at low or high dose, single or two shots; about five received placebo; per-sample allocation not given. The investigators took samples on day 63 after the first vaccine or placebo injection. Sequences were derived from peripheral blood, sampled in a trial of Ad26.COV2.S vaccine versus placebo. Receptor source: a person between 18 and 65 years old who received the Ad26.COV2.S COVID-19 vaccine or a placebo.

This clone was observed once. CDR3: CASSQATGRYEQYF. CDR3 coding DNA: TGTGCCAGCAGCCAAGCCACAGGGCGCTACGAGCAGTACTTC. The rearrangement uses TRBV3-1 (or the pseudogene TRBV3-2) and TRBJ2-7; weak D call: TRBD1 (6 bases). V lost 1 base, J lost 3 bases, and 10 bases lay in between. Germline CDR1 reads LGHDT; CDR2 reads YNNKEL (reference sequence). This CDR3 is 14 amino acids long.

This sequence joins TRBV7-9 and TRBJ2-2; D possibly corresponds to TRBD1 (6 bases). Germline loops: CDR1 SEHNR, CDR2 FQNEAQ (reference sequence). Trimming took off 9 bases at V and 0 bases at J, with 11 bases between the two ends. CDR3 length: 14 residues. The DNA for the CDR3 is TGTGCCAGGACGGACAGCTCGAACACCGGGGAGCTGTTTTTT. It yields the protein CARTDSSNTGELFF.

This clone showed up just a few times. The rearrangement uses TRBV9 and TRBJ1-3, with no clear D. This CDR3 contains 15 residues. Trimming cost V 0 bases and J 0 bases, with 7 bases left between them. Germline V gene lookup returns CDR1 SGDLS and CDR2 YYNGEE. The CDR3 loop reads CASSVDPSSGNTIYF. CDR3 DNA: TGTGCCAGCAGCGTAGATCCGAGCTCTGGAAACACCATATATTTT.

This clone was recorded once. The chain has TRBV4-3 and TRBJ1-6; D may be TRBD1 (5 bases). Trimming removed 6 bases from V and 8 bases from J, with 17 bases in between. The germline gives CDR1 LGHNA, CDR2 YSLEER. CDR3 length: 15 residues. As DNA, the CDR3 is TGCGCCAGCAGTGAGACGTGGGGGAGGGATTCACCCCTCCACTTT. Protein sequence: CASSETWGRDSPLHF.

This chain uses TRBV5-1 with TRBJ1-6; 7 bases align to TRBD1. Germline values: CDR1 SGHRS, CDR2 YFSETQ. This CDR3 comprises 15 residues. The junction had 8 bases not matched to a gene; V was cut back by 4 bases and J by 7 bases. In DNA form, the CDR3 reads TGCGCCAGCAGCCCGACGGGACAGATAAATTCACCCCTCCACTTT. Encoded protein: CASSPTGQINSPLHF. The whole variable domain, filled in from reference TRBV5-1 and TRBJ1-6, reads KAGVTQTPRYLIKTRGQQVTLSCSPISGHRSVSWYQQTPGQGLQFLFEYFSETQRNKGNFPGRFSGRQFSNSRSEMNVSTLELGDSALYLCASSPTGQINSPLHFGNGTRLTVT.

The chain has TRBV7-3 and TRBJ2-3; 13 bases are shared with TRBD2. Germline V lookup: CDR1 SGHTA, CDR2 FQGTGA. Trimming cost V 0 bases and J 4 bases; bases outside gene matches: 1. The CDR3 covers 16 residues. The DNA of the CDR3 is TGTGCCAGCAGCTTAACACTAGCGGGAGGGCCAGATACGCAGTATTTT. The encoded protein is CASSLTLAGGPDTQYF.

The genes are TRBV6-6 and TRBJ2-1; D is possibly TRBD2 (6 bases). CDR1 and CDR2 (germline): MNHNY, SVGAGI (reference sequence). V was trimmed by 2 bases and J by 3 bases, leaving 8 bases between them. The CDR3 is made up of 14 amino acids. The CDR3 region is CASSYRDFYNEQFF. The CDR3 nucleotides are TGTGCCAGCAGTTACCGGGACTTCTACAATGAGCAGTTCTTC.

This chain connects TRBV5-8 to TRBJ2-5, with D possibly TRBD1 on 6 matching bases. CDR3 length equals 15 residues. The V end lost 4 bases, the J end lost 1 base, and 14 bases lay between the germline ends. Germline V gives CDR1 SGHTS, CDR2 YDEGEE. The CDR3: CASSDTYRAQETQYF. In DNA, the CDR3 is TGTGCCAGCAGCGATACCTACAGGGCCCAAGAGACCCAGTACTTC.

The chain recombines TRBV5-1 with TRBJ1-2, with a tentative D call TRBD1 (5 bases). Between the trimmed V and J ends, which lost 3 bases and 12 bases, there was a span of 15 bases. This CDR3 contains 12 residues. Germline V gene data show CDR1 as SGHRS and CDR2 as YFSETQ. The CDR3 nucleotides read TGCGCCAGCAGCTACTCCGGGACGTCGAACACCTTC. It yields the protein CASSYSGTSNTF.

The CDR3 DNA is TGTGCCTGGAGCCCAGGGGCGGGGAACGAGCAGTACGTC. It codes for CAWSPGAGNEQYV. The chain couples TRBV30 to TRBJ2-7; D may be TRBD1 or TRBD2 (6 bases each). V was shortened by 3 bases and J by 5 bases, with 14 bases between the two germline ends. Germline CDR1 and CDR2: GTSNPN and SVGIG (reference sequence). This CDR3 is 13 amino acids long.

The V and J genes are TRBV7-2 and TRBJ1-2, with 8 bases identical to TRBD1. The CDR3 contains 13 residues. Germline CDR1 is SGHTA and CDR2 is FQGNSA. The junction had 6 bases not matched to a gene; V was cut back by 4 bases and J by 8 bases. The CDR3 region has the DNA TGTGCCAGCAGCTCAAAGGACAGGGTCGGCTACACCTTC. This gives the protein CASSSKDRVGYTF.

This CDR3 reads CASSSMAAGELFF. CDR3 coding DNA: TGTGCCAGCAGCTCCATGGCGGCCGGGGAGCTGTTTTTT. This chain uses TRBV11-2 with TRBJ2-2, with D hard to call. CDR3 length: 13 residues. V lost 4 bases and J lost 6, with 9 bases in between. Germline V gene sequence: CDR1 SGHAT, CDR2 FQNNGV.